Listed below are T cell receptor beta chains from one sample, sequenced in a study of cytomegalovirus exposure and HLA in healthy donors. Profiled with immunoSEQ multiplex PCR; TCRdb holds only in-frame clones, not every one. This table holds some 130,000 clones, 65% to 70% found once. Specimen: PBMCs. Receptors originate from a human donor in good health. Both conserved end residues are part of each CDR3. Each record gives: V gene, J gene, CDR3 protein.

TRBV4-1	TRBJ1-4	CASSQDEQRLMGEKLFF
TRBV28	TRBJ1-1	CASSSWTGAMNTEAFF
TRBV6-1	TRBJ2-7	CASSPGVSGEQYF
TRBV10-3	TRBJ2-3	CAISGTSSGRASDTQYF
TRBV5-6	TRBJ2-1	CASSAPRLSGSRYNEQFF
TRBV29-1	TRBJ2-2	CSGEGTAGELFF
TRBV15	TRBJ2-4	CATSRDPVRENIQYF
TRBV28	TRBJ2-2	CASSLGTGWVTNTGELFF
TRBV27	TRBJ1-5	CASRSRGQNTAQHF
TRBV11-2	TRBJ2-1	CASSFSYLAGPLGEQFF
TRBV7-3	TRBJ2-3	CASKEGAGTDTQYF
TRBV11-3	TRBJ2-1	CASSGRDGPYNEQFF
TRBV18	TRBJ2-2	CASSPRTGETGELFF
TRBV25-1	TRBJ2-1	CASSEFRGGNEQFF
TRBV7-8	TRBJ2-1	CASSSEGGGIYNEQFF
TRBV18	TRBJ2-5	CASSPIPQETQYF
TRBV5-1	TRBJ1-4	CASSPGGQGGINEKLFF
TRBV7-8	TRBJ2-7	CASSWDNYEQYF
TRBV28	TRBJ2-7	CASSLLEYEQYF
TRBV5-1	TRBJ2-7	CASRPTSGTHYEQYF
TRBV5-4	TRBJ2-7	CASSRGSYEQYF
TRBV5-1	TRBJ2-5	CASSLGLAGGETQYF
TRBV2	TRBJ2-1	CASSPTSGSYNEQFF
TRBV7-2	TRBJ2-7	CASSFAGGPVEQYF
TRBV28	TRBJ1-4	CASKPDRGQRNEKLFF
TRBV27	TRBJ1-2	CASSLSTGLRDGYTF
TRBV6-6	TRBJ1-5	CASSAQGALYQPQHF
TRBV5-1	TRBJ2-1	CASSWLTSGSGNEQFF
TRBV29-1	TRBJ1-2	CSVHGAGGNYGYTF
TRBV7-9	NA	CASSYPEGTSSYEQYF
TRBV25-1	TRBJ2-2	CASGQGGGELFF